This T cell receptor (beta chain) was profiled in a study of T cell repertoires in cytomegalovirus infection (dated by TCRdb to about 2019). About the full investigation: The peptide stimulations were aimed at well-studied HLA-B-restricted epitopes as well as recently identified HLA-C-restricted CMV epitopes, whose presentation resists viral immunomodulation. The HLA type of each donor mattered for the analysis, because public TCR beta signatures pointed to carriage of CMV infection along with the matching HLA type. Overall results and qualifications from the work: The ex vivo response was dominated by HLA-C-restricted CMV-specific TCR beta clonotypes, which also provided the single most frequent clonotype in two of eight donors. Cumulative frequency of public TCR beta family members discriminated carriers of CMV infection plus the relevant HLA type in this cohort and an independent approximately 360-donor cohort.

This sample's treatment or condition label indicates: in vitro stimulation with specific CMV peptide epitopes to enrich CMV-specific T cells. TCRdb shows the sequencer as Illumina HiSeq 1500. TCRdb's own reprocessing of the public reads used fastp at Q25 and MiXCR and kept productive beta chains. Each entry is one CDR3 protein sequence, shown with its most common DNA and genes. The sample table records more than 250,000 distinct CDR3 sequences; roughly 25% of these occur just once. The ten largest clones represent more than 10% of the sample. About this clonotype: Its cognate antigen has yet to be identified. Base qualities are missing; no much larger clone stands one base away.

Counted from cysteine to phenylalanine, this CDR3 has 13 amino acids. Only the CDR3 DNA is retained, 39 bases long and in frame from the first base. Trimmed from V: 6 bases; trimmed from J: 5 bases; junction bases lacking a gene match: 8. According to the germline V gene (reference sequence), CDR1 reads DFQATT and CDR2 reads SNEGSKA. The sequences come from cultured PBMCs, collected from culture after CMV antigen stimulation. The chain is made from TRBV20-1 and TRBJ2-5; TRBD1 agrees with 8 junctional bases. The sequence derives from a human donor in good health (CMV status not recorded). Some clones in this sample may be carry-over from other donors' samples. The base sequence is TGCAGTGCCCAAACCAGGGGGCGGGAGACCCAGTACTTC. Translation gives CSAQTRGRETQYF.